A selection of T cell receptor beta chains follows, all from one sample in a study of blood T cell repertoires in COVID-19. Generated by immunoSEQ multiplex PCR, the TCRdb table keeps only in-frame clones and is missing some. The table lists a few hundred thousand clones, 70% to 90% of them singletons. Sequencing was carried out using peripheral blood. The origin of the receptors is a human donor in a cohort sampled during active COVID-19. The CDR3 runs from the conserved cysteine through the conserved F or W. D genes are given only for firm matches. Expanded clones are given a class, and other clones once, few, many or no size at all.

v_call	clone_size	d_call	j_call	cdr3_aa	cdr3_nt
TRBV19	NA	NA	TRBJ2-7	CASALRDNTYEQYF	TGTGCCAGTGCCCTACGGGACAATACCTACGAGCAGTACTTC
TRBV10-2	NA	NA	TRBJ2-7	CASGETSRWYEQYF	TGCGCCAGCGGGGAGACATCTCGGTGGTACGAGCAGTACTTC
TRBV5-4	NA	TRBD1	TRBJ1-2	CASSPQTGNKGYTF	TGTGCCAGCAGCCCACAGACAGGGAACAAGGGCTACACCTTC
TRBV5-1	NA	NA	TRBJ1-2	CASSPRLDRPDYYGYTF	TGCGCCAGCAGCCCGCGGCTTGACAGGCCTGATTACTATGGCTACACCTTC
TRBV10-3	NA	NA	TRBJ1-2	CAISEGGTRGYTF	TGTGCCATCAGTGAGGGCGGGACTAGAGGCTACACCTTC
TRBV5-4	NA	TRBD1	TRBJ2-7	CASSPTTGGVLGAF	TGTGCCAGCAGCCCGACGACAGGGGGCGTACTGGGGGCCTTC
TRBV5-1	few	NA	TRBJ2-2	CASSSNKGLGGELFF	TGCGCCAGCAGCTCGAACAAGGGGTTGGGCGGGGAGCTGTTTTTT
TRBV5-8	NA	NA	TRBJ1-2	CASSLAGDTSNYGYTF	TGTGCCAGCAGCTTGGCCGGGGACACTTCTAACTATGGCTACACCTTC
TRBV5-1	NA	NA	TRBJ1-1	CASSLVEGDTEAFF	TGCGCCAGCAGCTTGGTCGAAGGGGACACTGAAGCTTTCTTT
TRBV5-1	NA	TRBD1	TRBJ1-5	CASSFGQGDQPQHF	TGCGCCAGCAGCTTCGGACAGGGAGATCAGCCCCAGCATTTT
TRBV9	NA	TRBD2	TRBJ2-5	CASSPEGTSGETQYF	TGTGCCAGCAGCCCCGAAGGGACTAGCGGAGAGACCCAGTACTTC
TRBV9	NA	TRBD2	TRBJ2-5	CASSPLAEETQYF	TGTGCCAGCAGCCCACTAGCGGAAGAGACCCAGTACTTC
TRBV5-5	once	NA	TRBJ1-4	CASSLEGHSKLFF	TGTGCCAGCAGCTTGGAGGGGCACTCAAAACTGTTTTTT
TRBV6-2/TRBV6-3	NA	NA	TRBJ1-2	CASSMDSHYGYTF	TGTGCCAGCAGTATGGACAGCCACTATGGCTACACCTTC
TRBV5-1	NA	TRBD1	TRBJ1-4	CASSLGQGAGNEKLFF	TGCGCCAGCAGCTTGGGACAGGGGGCGGGCAATGAAAAACTGTTTTTT
TRBV19	NA	TRBD1	TRBJ2-7	CASSTGQFKGSYEQYF	TGTGCCAGTAGTACGGGACAGTTCAAAGGTTCCTACGAGCAGTACTTC
TRBV29-1	NA	TRBD2	TRBJ2-1	CSVGLAGGYNEQFF	TGCAGCGTTGGTCTTGCGGGGGGTTACAATGAGCAGTTCTTC
TRBV5-4	NA	NA	TRBJ1-4	CASSSTTGTVEKLFF	TGTGCCAGCAGCTCAACGACCGGAACCGTGGAGAAACTGTTTTTT
TRBV7-3	NA	NA	TRBJ2-6	CASSPRLKVSGANVLTF	TGTGCCAGCAGCCCGCGCCTCAAAGTCTCTGGGGCCAACGTCCTGACTTTC
TRBV21-1	NA	NA	TRBJ2-3	CASIHPGVAGDDTQYF	TGTGCCAGCATCCACCCGGGGGTAGCGGGGGACGATACGCAGTATTTT
TRBV11-2	NA	NA	TRBJ1-1	CASSPRRRQTEAFF	TGTGCCAGCAGCCCCAGACGTCGACAGACTGAAGCTTTCTTT
TRBV19	NA	TRBD1	TRBJ1-1	CASSLGQGAKDTEAFF	TGTGCCAGTAGTCTGGGACAGGGGGCAAAGGACACTGAAGCTTTCTTT
TRBV6-5	NA	NA	TRBJ2-2	CASSPLPGELFF	TGTGCCAGCAGCCCCCTCCCCGGGGAGCTGTTTTTT
TRBV7-3	few	NA	TRBJ1-1	CASSLAGGAGTEAFF	TGTGCCAGCAGCTTAGCTGGGGGGGCTGGCACTGAAGCTTTCTTT
TRBV5-4	NA	NA	TRBJ1-1	CASSGTTTGYNTEAFF	TGTGCCAGCAGCGGCACAACTACAGGGTATAACACTGAAGCTTTCTTT
TRBV6-5	NA	TRBD2	TRBJ2-7	CASSSLAGVDEQYF	TGTGCCAGCAGTTCGCTAGCGGGGGTCGACGAGCAGTACTTC
TRBV6-6	few	TRBD1	TRBJ2-3	CASSPGQGTDTQYF	TGTGCCAGCAGCCCCGGACAGGGCACAGATACGCAGTATTTT
TRBV7-9	NA	TRBD1	TRBJ1-2	CASSSQPGQGVGGYTF	TGTGCCAGCAGCTCGCAGCCGGGACAGGGGGTTGGTGGCTACACCTTC
TRBV3-1/TRBV3-2	NA	NA	TRBJ2-3	CASSQEVVWVGVLDTQYF	TGTGCCAGCAGCCAAGAGGTAGTATGGGTCGGGGTGTTGGATACGCAGTATTTT
TRBV4-1	NA	TRBD1	TRBJ2-7	CASSQPRQGDSYEQYF	TGCGCCAGCAGCCAACCCCGACAGGGAGACTCCTACGAGCAGTACTTC
TRBV5-1	NA	TRBD2	TRBJ2-3	CASSLGLVKDTQYF	TGCGCCAGCAGCCTGGGACTAGTGAAGGATACGCAGTATTTT
TRBV9	many	NA	TRBJ1-2	CASSPNEGSNYGYTF	TGTGCCAGCAGCCCAAATGAAGGGAGTAACTATGGCTACACCTTC
TRBV19	NA	NA	TRBJ1-6	CASSIDRRTASPLHF	TGTGCCAGTAGTATAGATCGTAGGACAGCCTCACCCCTCCACTTT
TRBV12-3/TRBV12-4	NA	TRBD1	TRBJ1-5	CASSSGDRPQHF	TGTGCCAGCAGTTCGGGGGACAGGCCCCAGCATTTT
TRBV7-3	few	NA	TRBJ2-3	CASSLLQGGTDTQYF	TGTGCCAGCAGCTTATTACAGGGGGGGACAGATACGCAGTATTTT